Below are 25 T cell receptor beta chains sequenced from a single sample in a study of blood T cell repertoires in COVID-19. TCRdb keeps only in-frame clones here, not all; method: immunoSEQ multiplex PCR. There are approximately 50,000 clones in the sample; 83% occur only once, and over 4.5% lies in the top ten. Sample: peripheral blood. These receptors all stem from a human donor in a cohort sampled during active COVID-19.

The chain joins TRBV29-1 to TRBJ2-7, with D tentatively TRBD1 (6 bases). Germline values: CDR1 SQVTM, CDR2 ANQGSEA. The CDR3 covers 12 residues. Trimming removed 8 bases at V and 0 bases at J, with 11 bases between. The CDR3 region is CSSRTDSYEQYF. CDR3 bases: TGCAGCTCCCGGACAGACTCCTACGAGCAGTACTTC.

The chain has TRBV6-4 and TRBJ1-1; TRBD1 matches 10 bases. Germline assignment: CDR1 MRHNA and CDR2 SNTAGT. The CDR3 extends over 14 amino acids. V shed 3 bases and J 5 bases; nucleotides not matched to a gene: 3. The CDR3 bases are TGTGCCAGCAGTGATAGGGACAGGGGAACTGAAGCTTTCTTT. Translation: CASSDRDRGTEAFF.

The CDR3 sequence is CASSALIMGRSNEQFF. In nucleotides, the CDR3 is TGTGCCAGCAGCGCCCTCATCATGGGGCGTAGCAATGAGCAGTTCTTC. The chain is built from TRBV9 and TRBJ2-1, with D perhaps TRBD1 (5 bases). In germline, CDR1 is SGDLS, CDR2 YYNGEE. The CDR3 covers 16 residues. The V and J ends lost 3 bases and 6 bases respectively, with 19 bases between them. Combining the CDR3 with reference TRBV9 and TRBJ2-1 gives the whole variable domain DSGVTQTPKHLITATGQRVTLRCSPRSGDLSVYWYQQSLDQGLQFLIQYYNGEERAKGNILERFSAQQFPDLHSELNLSSLELGDSALYFCASSALIMGRSNEQFFGPGTRLTVL.

CDR3 in amino acids: CASSQVGTGASNEQFF. The DNA for the CDR3 is TGTGCCAGCAGCCAAGTGGGGACAGGGGCATCCAATGAGCAGTTCTTC. The chain joins TRBV7-2 to TRBJ2-1; 10 bases fit TRBD1. The trim removed 5 bases at V and 6 bases at J, leaving 10 bases unmatched. CDR1 and CDR2 (germline): SGHTA, FQGNSA. This CDR3 contains 16 residues.

The V and J genes are TRBV7-9 and TRBJ2-5, with 8 bases lining up with TRBD2. The CDR3 extends over 15 amino acids. The V segment lost 7 bases and the J segment 2 bases; nucleotides outside the gene matches: 9. Germline CDR1 SEHNR, CDR2 FQNEAQ (reference sequence). CDR3 loop: CASTRGGPEQETQYF. The CDR3 DNA is TGTGCCAGCACCCGGGGGGGGCCCGAACAAGAGACCCAGTACTTC.

The chain joins TRBV5-1 to TRBJ1-1; 8 bases agree with TRBD1. The V segment lost 3 bases and the J segment 2 bases; nucleotides outside the gene matches: 12. CDR1 is SGHRS, CDR2 YFSETQ, per germline. This CDR3 is 17 amino acids long. Here the CDR3 reads CASSWHRDRRFNTEAFF. DNA for the CDR3: TGCGCCAGCAGCTGGCACCGGGACAGGAGATTCAACACTGAAGCTTTCTTT.

The V call is TRBV5-5, the J call TRBJ1-2; 7 nucleotides agree with TRBD1. CDR3 size: 14 residues. Trimming at V came to 0 bases and at J to 2 bases, leaving 1 base not matched to a gene. Germline V gene lookup returns CDR1 SGHKS and CDR2 YYEKEE (reference sequence). The CDR3 protein is CASSLGQGNYGYTF. Here the CDR3 DNA reads TGTGCCAGCAGCTTGGGACAGGGAAACTATGGCTACACCTTC.

The chain recombines TRBV5-1 with TRBJ1-2; TRBD1 matches 7 bases. Per germline, CDR1 SGHRS and CDR2 YFSETQ. CDR3 size: 13 residues. J was trimmed by 8 bases and V by 4 bases; bases with no gene match: 8. This CDR3 is CASSGLDREGYTF. CDR3 nucleotides: TGCGCCAGCAGCGGACTCGACAGGGAGGGCTACACCTTC.

The chain carries TRBV9 and TRBJ1-2; 7 bases agree with TRBD1. The junction had 2 bases not matched to a gene; V was cut back by 0 bases and J by 6 bases. The CDR3 has 13 amino acids. Germline CDR1 and CDR2: SGDLS and YYNGEE. This CDR3 reads CASSVEGGHGYTF. CDR3 coding DNA: TGTGCCAGCAGCGTAGAAGGGGGCCATGGCTACACCTTC.

About this clone itself: Relative to the germline gene, one junction end is altered; a read error may explain this. The chain is built from TRBV7-6 and TRBJ2-7, with 9 nucleotides matching TRBD1. Germline CDR1 and CDR2: SGHVS and FNYEAQ. The CDR3 length is 14 residues. This CDR3 reads CASSLGDRGYEQYF. In DNA form, the CDR3 reads TGTGCCAGCAGTTTAGGAGACAGGGGGTACGAGCAGTACTTC.

This chain joins TRBV7-2 and TRBJ2-7; D call uncertain. Germline CDR1 and CDR2: SGHTA and FQGNSA. CDR3 size: 11 residues. The ends were cut back, 7 bases at V and 6 bases at J, with 10 bases in the middle. As DNA, the CDR3 is TGTGCCAGCACCCTTTCGTCCGAGCAGTACTTC. Translated, it gives CASTLSSEQYF.

V and J are TRBV5-6 and TRBJ1-1; D uncertain. Germline V gene lookup returns CDR1 SGHDT and CDR2 YYEEEE. This CDR3 comprises 13 residues. V was pared by 4 bases and J by 3 bases, with 10 bases between. The CDR3 loop is CASSPGRYTEAFF. Written as DNA, the CDR3 is TGTGCCAGCAGCCCCGGGAGATACACTGAAGCTTTCTTT.

CDR3 DNA: TGCGCCAGCAGCTTGATGGCTGATCGCACTGAAGCTTTCTTT. It encodes CASSLMADRTEAFF. V and J are TRBV5-1 and TRBJ1-1; no definite D call. This CDR3 comprises 14 residues. CDR1 and CDR2 from the germline V gene are SGHRS and YFSETQ. Trimming took 1 base from V and 4 from J, leaving 11 bases between them.

This chain joins TRBV6-5 and TRBJ2-7, with TRBD2 matching 8 bases. Germline CDR1 and CDR2: MNHEY and SVGAGI. The CDR3 runs to 14 residues. The trim removed 6 bases at V and 3 bases at J, leaving 7 bases unmatched. CDR3 bases: TGTGCCAGCAGCCCCTTAACTAGCGGCTACGAGCAGTACTTC. Translation gives CASSPLTSGYEQYF.

This clone was counted between two and nine times. The CDR3 DNA follows: TGTGCCAGCAGGCCCAGGACAGGGGGCCAGCCCCAGCATTTT. Its protein is CASRPRTGGQPQHF. The chain combines TRBV6-6 with TRBJ1-5, with 11 bases that match TRBD1. CDR3 length: 14 residues. J was trimmed by 7 bases and V by 6 bases; bases with no gene match: 5. The germline V gene encodes CDR1 MNHNY and CDR2 SVGAGI (reference sequence).

The chain carries TRBV11-2 and TRBJ1-6, with unresolved D. This CDR3 has 15 residues. Trimming stripped 2 bases from V and 8 bases from J, with 13 bases between. Per the germline V gene, CDR1 is SGHAT and CDR2 is FQNNGV. The CDR3 sequence: CASSLRAVGDSPLHF. As DNA, the CDR3 is TGTGCCAGCAGCTTAAGGGCGGTCGGGGATTCACCCCTCCACTTT.

CDR3: CASSLVQGAAKNIQYF. CDR3 DNA sequence: TGTGCCAGCAGCCTGGTACAGGGGGCTGCCAAAAACATTCAGTACTTC. V is TRBV3-1 (or the pseudogene TRBV3-2) and J is TRBJ2-4, with TRBD1 matching over 9 bases. This CDR3 spans 16 amino acids. The V gene's germline CDR1 is LGHDT and CDR2 YNNKEL (reference sequence). The V gene end was trimmed by 4 bases and the J gene end by 1 base; junction bases not matched to a gene: 5.

This clone turned up a few times. One junction end disagrees with the germline gene, perhaps due to a read error. The chain carries TRBV10-3 and TRBJ2-1, with D possibly TRBD2 on 5 matching bases. Germline-derived CDR1 and CDR2 are ENHRY and SYGVKD. The CDR3 has 14 residues. The chain's CDR3 is CGISEVRDYNEQFF. CDR3 DNA sequence: TGTGGCATCAGTGAAGTGAGGGACTACAATGAGCAGTTCTTC.

This chain joins TRBV27 and TRBJ2-5, with TRBD2 identical over 11 bases. V trimming: 3 bases; J trimming: 5 bases; junction bases outside the gene matches: 5. CDR1 and CDR2 from the germline V gene are MNHEY and SMNVEV (reference sequence). This CDR3 has 15 residues. CDR3 coding DNA: TGTGCCAGCAGTTTTTCACTAGCGGGGGTTGAGACCCAGTACTTC. Translated: CASSFSLAGVETQYF.

The chain is built from TRBV29-1 and TRBJ2-3; D is perhaps TRBD2 (5 bases). The germline CDR1 and CDR2 sequences are SQVTM and ANQGSEA. The CDR3 has 13 residues. Trimming took 4 bases from V and 2 from J, leaving 10 bases between them. The CDR3 coding sequence is TGCAGCGTTGTACCGGGGTCCACAGATACGCAGTATTTT. The encoded protein is CSVVPGSTDTQYF.

The chain employs TRBV9 and TRBJ2-3; 7 nucleotides line up with TRBD2. After removal of 3 bases from V and 2 bases from J, the junction contained 15 bases not matched to a gene. Germline loops: CDR1 SGDLS, CDR2 YYNGEE. The CDR3 sequence is 18 residues long. The CDR3, as DNA: TGTGCCAGCAGCGCCTCCAACGGAAGGCGGGGGTTCACAGATACGCAGTATTTT. This codes for CASSASNGRRGFTDTQYF.

The V call is TRBV30, the J call TRBJ2-1; perhaps TRBD1 as D (5 bases). Trimming took off 1 base at V and 0 bases at J, with 19 bases between the two ends. The CDR3 spans 18 residues. Germline V gives CDR1 GTSNPN, CDR2 SVGIG (reference sequence). The chain's CDR3 is CAWSGHHSDSGSYNEQFF. In DNA form, the CDR3 reads TGTGCCTGGAGTGGACACCATTCAGACAGTGGCTCCTACAATGAGCAGTTCTTC.

The CDR3 bases are TGTGCCAGCAGTGAGAGCGGACAGGGTTTAGGCATTCAGTACTTC. Its protein product is CASSESGQGLGIQYF. The chain recombines TRBV6-1 with TRBJ2-4, with TRBD1 matching over 8 bases. Trimming removed 3 bases from V and 9 bases from J; junction bases left unmatched: 10. The germline V gene encodes CDR1 MNHNS and CDR2 SASEGT. CDR3 length: 15 amino acids.

This clone was observed once. This rearrangement joins TRBV6-4 to TRBJ2-2; D not certain. The CDR3 contains 13 residues. Per the germline V gene, CDR1 is MRHNA and CDR2 is SNTAGT. Trimming took 3 bases from V and 6 from J, leaving 8 bases between them. CDR3 bases: TGTGCCAGCAGTGAAGAGCTAGCCGGGGAGCTGTTTTTT. Translating gives CASSEELAGELFF.

The chain uses TRBV2 and TRBJ2-2, with TRBD2 as a possible D gene (5 bases). The V gene's germline CDR1 is SNHLY and CDR2 FYNNEI. V was shortened by 1 base and J by 3 bases, with 15 bases between the two germline ends. The CDR3 is 17 amino acids. CDR3 DNA sequence: TGTGCCAGCAGTGAAGTAGGACTCACCCATGACACCGGGGAGCTGTTTTTT. Translating it yields CASSEVGLTHDTGELFF.